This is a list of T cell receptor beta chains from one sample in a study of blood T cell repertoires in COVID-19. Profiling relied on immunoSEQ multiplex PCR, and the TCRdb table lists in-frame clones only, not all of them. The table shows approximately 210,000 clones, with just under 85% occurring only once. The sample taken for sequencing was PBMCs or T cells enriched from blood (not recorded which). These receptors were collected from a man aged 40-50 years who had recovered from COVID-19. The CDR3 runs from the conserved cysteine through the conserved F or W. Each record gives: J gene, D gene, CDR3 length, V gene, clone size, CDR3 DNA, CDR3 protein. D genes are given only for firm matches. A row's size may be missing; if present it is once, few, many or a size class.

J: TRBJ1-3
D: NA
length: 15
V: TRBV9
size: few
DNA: TGTGCCAGCAGCGCCTACGACAGCTCTGGAAACACCATATATTTT
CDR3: CASSAYDSSGNTIYF

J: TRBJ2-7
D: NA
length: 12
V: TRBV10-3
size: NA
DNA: TGTGCCATCAGTGAGTTAGGGGTCGAGCAGTACTTC
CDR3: CAISELGVEQYF

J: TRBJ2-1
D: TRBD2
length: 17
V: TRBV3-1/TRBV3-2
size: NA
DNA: TGTGCCAGCAGCCTCTACGGGGGGGGTAGCTCCTACAATGAGCAGTTCTTC
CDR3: CASSLYGGGSSYNEQFF

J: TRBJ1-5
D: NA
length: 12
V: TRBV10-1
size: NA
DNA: TGCGCCAGCACGACAGGCAATCAGCCCCAGCATTTT
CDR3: CASTTGNQPQHF

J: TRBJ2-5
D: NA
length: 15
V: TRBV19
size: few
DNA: TGTGCCAGTAGTATACGGGCGGGACTTACAAGAACCCAGTACTTC
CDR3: CASSIRAGLTRTQYF

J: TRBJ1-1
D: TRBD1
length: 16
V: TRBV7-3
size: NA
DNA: TGTGCCAGCAGCCTGAATGCCGCCGACAGGGCATCGGAAGCTTTCTTT
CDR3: CASSLNAADRASEAFF

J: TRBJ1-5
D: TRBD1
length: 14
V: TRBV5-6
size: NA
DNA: TGTGCCAGCAGCTTTGGCCAGGGGGGTCAGCCCCAGCATTTT
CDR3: CASSFGQGGQPQHF

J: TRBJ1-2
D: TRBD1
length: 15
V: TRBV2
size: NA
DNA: TGTGCCAGCATTTTCCTCGGGACAGGGGGCTCTGGCTACACCTTC
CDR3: CASIFLGTGGSGYTF

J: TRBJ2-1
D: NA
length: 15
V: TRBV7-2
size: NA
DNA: TGTGCCAGCAGCTCACTACCCTTCTCCTACAATGAGCAGTTCTTC
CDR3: CASSSLPFSYNEQFF

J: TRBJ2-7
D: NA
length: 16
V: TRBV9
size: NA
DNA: TGTGCCAGCAGCGTAGGAGGCCGGGGGGCTTCCTACGAGCAATACTTC
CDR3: CASSVGGRGASYEQYF

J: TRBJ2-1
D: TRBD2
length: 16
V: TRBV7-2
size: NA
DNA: TGTGCCAGCAGCACCGCGTGGCGGGGGTTGACCCACGAGCAGTTCTTC
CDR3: CASSTAWRGLTHEQFF

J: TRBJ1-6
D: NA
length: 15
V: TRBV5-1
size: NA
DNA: TGCGCCAGCAGCTTGGGTTCGGGGTTTAACTCACCCCTCCACTTT
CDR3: CASSLGSGFNSPLHF

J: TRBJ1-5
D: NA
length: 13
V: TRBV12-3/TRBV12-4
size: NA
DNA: TGTGCCAGCAGTTTTCGGGACAACCAGCCCCAGCATTTT
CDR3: CASSFRDNQPQHF

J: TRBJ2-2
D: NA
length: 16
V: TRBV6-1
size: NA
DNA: TGTGCCAGCAGTGAAATGGCAGGGATGAACACCGGGGAGCTGTTTTTT
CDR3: CASSEMAGMNTGELFF

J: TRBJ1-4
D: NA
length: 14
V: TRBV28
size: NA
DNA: TGTGCCAGCAGTTCGCCGACAACGACGGAAAAACTGTTTTTT
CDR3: CASSSPTTTEKLFF

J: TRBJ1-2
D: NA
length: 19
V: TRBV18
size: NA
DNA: TGTGCCAGCTCACCGCCGGGCTCGTCAGGCAGCGGAGCTAACTATGGCTACACCTTC
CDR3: CASSPPGSSGSGANYGYTF

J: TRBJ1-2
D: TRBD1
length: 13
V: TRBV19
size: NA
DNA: TGTGCCAGTAGTTTTTCGGGACAGTATGGCTACACCTTC
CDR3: CASSFSGQYGYTF

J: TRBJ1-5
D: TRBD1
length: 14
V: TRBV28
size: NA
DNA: TGTGCCAGCAGTTACGGACAGGTGAATCAGCCCCAGCATTTT
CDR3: CASSYGQVNQPQHF

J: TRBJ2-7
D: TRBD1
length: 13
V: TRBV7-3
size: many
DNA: TGTGCCAGCAGCTGGGACAGGCGCTACGAGCAGTACTTC
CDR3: CASSWDRRYEQYF

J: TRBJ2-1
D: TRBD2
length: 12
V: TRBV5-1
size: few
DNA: TGCGCCAGCAGCCTCCGGGGGGGTGAGCAGTTCTTC
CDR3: CASSLRGGEQFF

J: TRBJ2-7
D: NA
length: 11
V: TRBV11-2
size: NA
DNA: TGTGCCAGCAGCCCCATCTACGAGCAGTACTTC
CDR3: CASSPIYEQYF

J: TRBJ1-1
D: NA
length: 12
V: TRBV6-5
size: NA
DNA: TGTGCCAGCAGTTACGGTGCAGCTGAAGCTTTCTTT
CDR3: CASSYGAAEAFF

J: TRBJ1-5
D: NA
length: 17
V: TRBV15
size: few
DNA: TGTGCCACCAGCTCAACGGGGTGGGATTATAGCAATCAGCCCCAGCATTTT
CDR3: CATSSTGWDYSNQPQHF

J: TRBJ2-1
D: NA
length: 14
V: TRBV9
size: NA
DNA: TGTGCCAGCAGCGTAGCTTACAGAGACAATGAGCAGTTCTTC
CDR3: CASSVAYRDNEQFF

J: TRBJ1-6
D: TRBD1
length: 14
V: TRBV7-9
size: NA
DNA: TGTGCCAGCAGCCAAGGGACAGGGTCTTCACCCCTCCACTTT
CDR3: CASSQGTGSSPLHF

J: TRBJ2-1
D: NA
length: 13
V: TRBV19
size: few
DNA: TGTGCCAGTAGTATACAGTTATACAATGAGCAGTTCTTC
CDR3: CASSIQLYNEQFF

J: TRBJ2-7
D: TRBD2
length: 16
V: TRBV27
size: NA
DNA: TGTGCCAGCAGTATCAATAGCGGGAACCTCCCGGGCGAGCAGTACTTC
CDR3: CASSINSGNLPGEQYF

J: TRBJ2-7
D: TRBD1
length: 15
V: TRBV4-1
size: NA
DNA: TGCGCCAGCAGCGCCGGGACAGGGATATCCTACGAGCAGTACTTC
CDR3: CASSAGTGISYEQYF

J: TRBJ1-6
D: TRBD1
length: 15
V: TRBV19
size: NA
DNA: TGTGCCAGCTCCAAGGGTCGGACAGGGGATTCACCCCTCCACTTT
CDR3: CASSKGRTGDSPLHF

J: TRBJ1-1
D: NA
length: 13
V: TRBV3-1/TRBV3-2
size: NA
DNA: TGTGCCAGCAGGTCGACCCCAGGCTCTGAAGCTTTCTTT
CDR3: CASRSTPGSEAFF

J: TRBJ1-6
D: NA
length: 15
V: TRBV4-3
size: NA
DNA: TGCGCCAGCAGCCAAGAGGGGACTGGGAATTCACCCCTCCACTTT
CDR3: CASSQEGTGNSPLHF

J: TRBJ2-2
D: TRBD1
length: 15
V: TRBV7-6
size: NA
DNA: TGTGCCAGCAGCTTAGGGCAGGGGGCTGTCGGGGAGCTGTTTTTT
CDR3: CASSLGQGAVGELFF

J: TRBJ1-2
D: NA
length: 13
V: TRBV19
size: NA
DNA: TGTGCCAGCAGCCGGGAGGTTTACTGGGGCTACACCTTC
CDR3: CASSREVYWGYTF

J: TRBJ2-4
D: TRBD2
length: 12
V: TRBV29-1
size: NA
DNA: TGCAGCGTTCTCCTAGCGGGGGGCGCCCGGTACTTC
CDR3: CSVLLAGGARYF

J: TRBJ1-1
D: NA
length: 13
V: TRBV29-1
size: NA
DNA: TGCAGCGTTGTGCGATCTCAGGATCGTGAAGCTTTCTTT
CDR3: CSVVRSQDREAFF

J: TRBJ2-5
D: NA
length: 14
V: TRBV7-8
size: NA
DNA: TGTGCCAGCAGCTTAGGGGCGTCTCCGGAGACCCAGTACTTC
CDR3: CASSLGASPETQYF

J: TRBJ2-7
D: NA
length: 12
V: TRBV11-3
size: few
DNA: TGTGCCAGCAGCTCCCAGGGCTACGAGCAGTACTTC
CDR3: CASSSQGYEQYF

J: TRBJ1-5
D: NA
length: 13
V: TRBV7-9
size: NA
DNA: TGTGCCAGCAGTGGGGGGATGGGTCAGCCCCAGCATTTT
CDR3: CASSGGMGQPQHF